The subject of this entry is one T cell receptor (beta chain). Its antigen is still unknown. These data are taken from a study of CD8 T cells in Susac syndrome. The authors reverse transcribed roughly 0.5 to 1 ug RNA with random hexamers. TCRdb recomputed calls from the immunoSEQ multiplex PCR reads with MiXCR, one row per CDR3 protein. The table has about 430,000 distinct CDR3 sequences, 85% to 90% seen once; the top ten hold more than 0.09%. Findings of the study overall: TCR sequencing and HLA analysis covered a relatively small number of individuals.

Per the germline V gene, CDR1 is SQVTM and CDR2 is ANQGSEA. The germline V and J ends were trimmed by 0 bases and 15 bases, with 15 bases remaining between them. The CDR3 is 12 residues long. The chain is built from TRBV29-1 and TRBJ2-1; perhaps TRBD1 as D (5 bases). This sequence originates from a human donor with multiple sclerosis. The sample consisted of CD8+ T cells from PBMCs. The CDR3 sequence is CSVEDQGNRLFF. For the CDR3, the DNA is TGCAGCGTTGAAGATCAGGGTAATCGCCTGTTCTTC.